This record concerns one TCR beta chain sequence. The target antigen is unknown. CD4+ cells yielded CD45RA+ naive and CD45RA-negative memory subsets. The data were obtained in a study of shared clonotypes between healthy human individuals. Study information: Researchers assigned three CD4 naive, three CD4 memory, two CD8 naive and one CD8 memory plate to each donor. Findings and caveats of the study: Despite large depth, rarefaction showed incomplete sorted-subset sequencing. Researchers sampled only blood; tissue repertoires likely differ.

Looked up from germline, CDR1 is SGHDT and CDR2 is YYEEEE. The CDR3 loop spans 17 amino acids. The J segment lost 4 bases and the V segment lost 5 bases, leaving 17 bases of the junction unmatched. Sequencing used immunoSEQ multiplex PCR; TCRdb keeps in-frame clones, though not all of them. This table holds 1.6 million or so clones, roughly 98.5% found once. This TCR was recovered from a man aged 25-40 years in good health. The V gene is TRBV5-6, the J gene TRBJ2-5, with 7 bases fitting TRBD2. Source material: naive CD4+ T cells sorted from blood. Stated subset: CD45RA+ positively selected. The CDR3 is CASRNSGRPPGGETQYF. Here the CDR3 DNA reads TGTGCCAGCAGGAATTCAGGGCGGCCGCCGGGGGGAGAGACCCAGTACTTC.